The 15 T cell receptor beta chains below all came from one sample that was sequenced in a study of blood T cell repertoires in COVID-19. The method was immunoSEQ multiplex PCR; TCRdb's version includes in-frame clones alone and lacks a portion of them. The sample has some 64,000 clones, 72% seen once. Source material: peripheral blood. Receptor source: a woman aged 70-85 years with COVID-19, enrolled during active disease.

This CDR3 is CAISESRDYEQYV. The CDR3 DNA follows: TGTGCCATCAGTGAGTCGAGGGACTACGAGCAGTACGTC. The genes are TRBV10-3 and TRBJ2-7; tentatively, D is TRBD2 (5 bases). Trimming shortened V by 0 bases and J by 3 bases, and 6 bases separated the two germline ends. The CDR3 is 13 amino acids. The germline CDR1 and CDR2 sequences are ENHRY and SYGVKD.

The chain links TRBV7-3 to TRBJ2-1; 14 nucleotides match TRBD2. Germline V gene sequence: CDR1 SGHTA, CDR2 FQGTGA. J gave up 6 bases and V 5 bases, and 9 bases lay outside the gene matches. This CDR3 has 17 amino acids. This CDR3 reads CASSPSGTSGRVNEQFF. Here the CDR3 DNA reads TGTGCCAGCAGCCCTTCCGGGACTAGCGGGAGAGTCAATGAGCAGTTCTTC.

The DNA for the CDR3 is TGTGCCAGTGGGCGGGAATCCTACAATGAGCAGTTCTTC. As protein: CASGRESYNEQFF. The chain uses TRBV19 and TRBJ2-1, with TRBD2 as a possible D gene (6 bases). Trimming cost V 8 bases and J 1 base, with 9 bases left between them. Per the germline V gene, CDR1 is LNHDA and CDR2 is SQIVND (reference sequence). The CDR3 totals 13 residues.

This clone turned up a few times. The chain has TRBV9 and TRBJ2-1; TRBD2 matches at 14 bases. V dropped 3 bases and J dropped 5; count of bases not matched to a gene: 7. Germline values: CDR1 SGDLS, CDR2 YYNGEE. The CDR3 has 17 amino acids. CDR3 in DNA: TGTGCCAGCAGCGGGGGACTAGCGGGAGAGGGAAACAATGAGCAGTTCTTC. The encoded protein is CASSGGLAGEGNNEQFF.

The V and J genes are TRBV6-4 and TRBJ2-3, with TRBD2 matching 14 bases. CDR3 length: 16 amino acids. Germline CDR1 MRHNA, CDR2 SNTAGT. V gave up 0 bases and J gave up 4 bases; unmatched junction bases: 0. The CDR3 region has the DNA TGTGCCAGCAGTGACTCGACTAGCGGGGGGGCAGATACGCAGTATTTT. Translating it yields CASSDSTSGGADTQYF.

This chain connects TRBV7-9 to TRBJ2-2; 9 bases map to TRBD1. Germline assignment: CDR1 SEHNR and CDR2 FQNEAQ (reference sequence). This CDR3 region has 15 residues. V lost 5 bases to trimming and J lost 3 bases; unmatched junction nucleotides: 4. The CDR3 region is CASSKGQGYTGELFF. The DNA of the CDR3 is TGTGCCAGCAGCAAAGGACAGGGGTACACCGGGGAGCTGTTTTTT.

The V call is TRBV19, the J call TRBJ1-1; a weak D match, TRBD1 (5 bases). This CDR3 is built from 14 residues. Germline V gene data show CDR1 as LNHDA and CDR2 as SQIVND (reference sequence). V gave up 3 bases and J gave up 1 base, with 9 bases separating them. The CDR3 protein is CASSISRGNTEAFF. The CDR3 DNA sequence: TGTGCCAGTAGTATCTCAAGGGGGAACACTGAAGCTTTCTTT. Based on the CDR3 plus reference TRBV19 and TRBJ1-1, the full variable domain is DGGITQSPKYLFRKEGQNVTLSCEQNLNHDAMYWYRQDPGQGLRLIYYSQIVNDFQKGDIAEGYSVSREKKESFPLTVTSAQKNPTAFYLCASSISRGNTEAFFGQGTRLTVV.

The gene calls are TRBV5-1 and TRBJ2-1; TRBD1 aligns across 9 bases. V was pared by 3 bases and J by 6 bases, with 7 bases of the junction left unmatched. The V gene's germline CDR1 is SGHRS and CDR2 YFSETQ. This CDR3 is built from 15 residues. The CDR3 loop reads CASSSQGARSNEQFF. As DNA, the CDR3 is TGCGCCAGCAGCTCACAGGGGGCGAGGTCCAATGAGCAGTTCTTC.

J is TRBJ1-4 and V is TRBV7-2, with D maybe TRBD1 (6 bases). V was cut by 1 base and J by 8 bases, with 8 bases left in between. The CDR3 extends over 13 amino acids. In germline, CDR1 is SGHTA, CDR2 FQGNSA. Here the CDR3 DNA reads TGTGCCAGCAGCTTAGATAGGGGGGAAAAACTGTTTTTT. The encoded protein is CASSLDRGEKLFF.

The chain couples TRBV19 to TRBJ1-1; 8 bases are shared with TRBD1. This CDR3 region has 16 residues. Germline CDR1 LNHDA, CDR2 SQIVND (reference sequence). Unmatched junction bases numbered 10, after V lost 6 bases and J lost 1 base. CDR3 amino acids: CASSPRPGQENTEAFF. DNA of the CDR3: TGTGCCAGTAGCCCTCGACCGGGACAGGAGAACACTGAAGCTTTCTTT.

The chain has TRBV7-2 and TRBJ1-3; TRBD1 agrees at 8 bases. The CDR3 sequence is 16 residues long. V lost 6 bases to trimming and J lost 7 bases; unmatched junction nucleotides: 14. Germline loops: CDR1 SGHTA, CDR2 FQGNSA. This chain's CDR3 is CASSRRGAGGLNTIYF. CDR3 DNA: TGTGCCAGCAGTCGAAGAGGGGCAGGGGGCCTCAACACCATATATTTT.

V is TRBV7-7 and J is TRBJ1-1; 9 nucleotides line up with TRBD1. Germline assignment: CDR1 SSHAT and CDR2 FNYEAQ (reference sequence). The CDR3 is 15 amino acids. The V segment lost 5 bases and the J segment 3 bases; nucleotides outside the gene matches: 7. CDR3 in DNA: TGTGCCAGCAGCCCTTGGACAGGGGAAGACACTGAAGCTTTCTTT. This encodes CASSPWTGEDTEAFF.

V gene TRBV5-1 combines with J gene TRBJ2-1; no reliable D call. The V end lost 4 bases, the J end lost 5 bases, and 7 bases lay between the germline ends. Germline V lookup: CDR1 SGHRS, CDR2 YFSETQ. This CDR3 spans 12 amino acids. In nucleotides, the CDR3 is TGCGCCAGCAGCGGGCCGAACAATGAGCAGTTCTTC. Protein: CASSGPNNEQFF. The whole variable domain, remainder taken from reference TRBV5-1 and TRBJ2-1, is KAGVTQTPRYLIKTRGQQVTLSCSPISGHRSVSWYQQTPGQGLQFLFEYFSETQRNKGNFPGRFSGRQFSNSRSEMNVSTLELGDSALYLCASSGPNNEQFFGPGTRLTVL.

The chain carries TRBV18 and TRBJ2-7; no definite D call. This CDR3 is built from 14 residues. Between the trimmed V and J ends, which lost 1 base and 2 bases, there was a span of 9 bases. Per germline, CDR1 KGHSH and CDR2 LQKENI. The CDR3 sequence: CASSPQDGAYEQYF. The DNA for the CDR3 is TGTGCCAGCTCACCACAAGACGGAGCCTACGAGCAGTACTTC.

This chain uses TRBV28 with TRBJ1-6; maybe TRBD1 (5 bases). The CDR3 length is 14 residues. The germline V and J ends were trimmed by 6 bases and 13 bases, with 19 bases remaining between them. Germline V gene sequence: CDR1 MDHEN, CDR2 SYDVKM. CDR3 coding DNA: TGTGCCAGCAGCAAGGGGCCCCTTAAAGTGCCCCTCCACTTT. Amino acid sequence: CASSKGPLKVPLHF.